These T cell receptor beta chains were read from a single sample in a study of T cells in localized non-small cell lung cancer. TCRdb's copy holds only in-frame clones and misses some; the assay was immunoSEQ multiplex PCR. The profile shows a few thousand clones, about 35% of them singletons. The sequencing here drew on lung tumor tissue, taken before any cancer treatment. These receptors all stem from a female donor at least 60 years old with stage I lung adenocarcinoma. Each CDR3 is given with its conserved first and last residue. D genes are given only for firm matches. Part of the rows lack a size; the others show once, few, many or a class for expanded clones.

v_gene	j_gene	d_gene	abundance	CDR3nt	CDR3aa
TRBV6-8	TRBJ2-2	TRBD2	NA	TGTGCCAGCAGTTCTAGCGGGGGGAACGGGGAGCTGTTTTTT	CASSSSGGNGELFF
TRBV30	TRBJ2-7	TRBD1	few	TGTGCCTGGCCCCCCCCGGACAGGGGAACGGGGGAGCAGTACTTC	CAWPPPDRGTGEQYF
TRBV18	TRBJ2-6	TRBD1	NA	TGTGCCAGCTCACTCGTCGATCAGGGGGCATCCCCCTCTGGGGCCAACGTCCTGACTTTC	CASSLVDQGASPSGANVLTF
TRBV9	TRBJ2-2	NA	NA	TGTGCCAGCAGTCCAACACAGGCGACCGGGGAGCTGTTTTTT	CASSPTQATGELFF
TRBV19	TRBJ2-1	NA	NA	TGTGCCAGGCCCCCCCGGCGAGGGAATGAGCAGTTCTTC	CARPPRRGNEQFF
TRBV15	TRBJ1-5	TRBD1	NA	TGTGCCACCAGCGGGGACAGGGTGGGGGATCAGCCCCAGCATTTT	CATSGDRVGDQPQHF
TRBV5-1	TRBJ1-3	NA	NA	TGCGCCAGCAGCTTGGTGGGGGCAGAAGGAAACACCATATATTTT	CASSLVGAEGNTIYF
TRBV10-3	TRBJ2-1	TRBD2	NA	TGTGCCATCAGTGAGTCGCGGGGGACCCGAGTCAATGAGCAGTTCTTC	CAISESRGTRVNEQFF
TRBV28	TRBJ2-3	TRBD1	NA	TGTGCCAGCAGGGACAGGGGCACAGATACGCAGTATTTT	CASRDRGTDTQYF
TRBV6-8	TRBJ2-3	NA	NA	TGTGCCAGCACCCCCTCGGGGAACACAGATACGCAGTATTTT	CASTPSGNTDTQYF
TRBV7-1	TRBJ2-2	NA	medium-sized	TGTGCCAGCAGCTTAGGTTTTTCTCGGGAGCTGTTTTTT	CASSLGFSRELFF
TRBV4-1	TRBJ2-3	NA	few	TGCGCCAGTTCAGGGGACGATGAGAGCACAGATACGCAGTATTTT	CASSGDDESTDTQYF
TRBV30	TRBJ2-7	NA	few	TGTGCCTGGAGCCCGGACAGATACTACGAGCAGTACTTC	CAWSPDRYYEQYF
TRBV6-8	TRBJ2-7	NA	few	TGTGCCACGGGACTTGGGCGCTACGAGCAGTACTTC	CATGLGRYEQYF
TRBV11-3	TRBJ2-7	TRBD1	few	TGTGCCAGCAGCGTTCCGGGACAGGGGGCCGAGCAGTACTTC	CASSVPGQGAEQYF
TRBV6-8	TRBJ2-7	TRBD1	NA	TGTGCCAGCATCGGACTGACAGGGCGCTACTACGAGCAGTACTTC	CASIGLTGRYYEQYF
TRBV30	TRBJ1-5	TRBD1	NA	TGTGCCTGGAGAGAGGACAGGGACCAGCCCCAGCATTTT	CAWREDRDQPQHF
TRBV5-1	TRBJ1-2	NA	NA	TGCGCCAGCAGCTTATCAGGGAACCTACTTAACTATGGCTACACCTTC	CASSLSGNLLNYGYTF
TRBV11-3	TRBJ2-7	TRBD2	medium-sized	TGTGCCAGCAGCGGGGAAGGGACTAGCGGTAAACTTTCCTACGAGCAGTACTTC	CASSGEGTSGKLSYEQYF
TRBV9	TRBJ2-3	TRBD2	NA	TGTGCCAGCAGTGACCCCGGGACTAGCCTGTATTTT	CASSDPGTSLYF
TRBV6-8	TRBJ1-4	TRBD1	NA	TGTGCCAGCAGTTTCACCGGGACAGGGGGGGAAAAACTGTTTTTT	CASSFTGTGGEKLFF
TRBV6-8	TRBJ2-3	TRBD2	NA	TGTGCCATCAGTGGTTGGGGGGGGGCAGATACGCAGTATTTT	CAISGWGGADTQYF
TRBV30	TRBJ1-2	NA	NA	TGTGCCTGGAGGACGACAGGCTACTATGGCTACACCTTC	CAWRTTGYYGYTF
TRBV30	TRBJ1-6	NA	NA	TGTGCCTGGAGTCGGGACGTCCATAATTCACCCCTCCACTTT	CAWSRDVHNSPLHF
TRBV10-3	TRBJ1-2	NA	large	TGTGCCATCAGTGAGCCTCACAGGGTAGTGGACTATGGCTACACCTTC	CAISEPHRVVDYGYTF
TRBV27	TRBJ1-6	TRBD1	NA	TGTGCCAGTTCCGACAGGGGGCAGGATTCACCCCTCCACTTT	CASSDRGQDSPLHF
TRBV10-3	TRBJ2-5	NA	few	TGTGCCATCAGTGAGTCAGGGCAGCGTCAAGAGACCCAGTACTTC	CAISESGQRQETQYF
TRBV11-3	TRBJ1-2	TRBD1	NA	TGTGCCAGCAGCCCCGGACAGGGGAGTGCTGGCTACACCTTC	CASSPGQGSAGYTF
TRBV11-3	TRBJ2-3	NA	large	TGTGCCAGCAGCCCTCAACAGGGATCAGATACGCAGTATTTT	CASSPQQGSDTQYF
TRBV19	TRBJ2-2	NA	NA	TGTGCCAGTAGGGCTATCGCGAACACCGGGGAGCTGTTTTTT	CASRAIANTGELFF
TRBV2	TRBJ1-2	NA	NA	TGTGCCAGCACCCCTTTGGGCGCGTATGGCTACACCTTC	CASTPLGAYGYTF
TRBV29-1	TRBJ1-2	TRBD1	NA	TGCAGCGTTGGACAACAGGGGGGTGGCTACACCTTC	CSVGQQGGGYTF
TRBV10-3	TRBJ1-2	TRBD1	NA	TGTGCCATCAGTGAGGTGGAGGGGGCGGGATATGGCTACACCTTC	CAISEVEGAGYGYTF
TRBV11-3	TRBJ1-2	TRBD1	NA	TGTGCCAGCAGCTTGGACAGGGGGGGCTATGGCTACACCTTC	CASSLDRGGYGYTF
TRBV30	TRBJ2-3	NA	NA	TGTGCCTGGAGTGTCGGGGGCGACACAGATACGCAGTATTTT	CAWSVGGDTDTQYF
TRBV14	TRBJ2-3	NA	few	TGTGCCAGCAGCCAAGAAAACTCGCGGGCACAAGATACGCAGTATTTT	CASSQENSRAQDTQYF
TRBV11-3	TRBJ1-4	TRBD1	large	TGTGCCAGCAGCCGCGCGGACAGGGAGTCTGAAAAACTGTTTTTT	CASSRADRESEKLFF
TRBV6-8	TRBJ2-3	TRBD1	NA	TGTGCCAGCAGGTCGGGACAGGGGGCAACAGATACGCAGTATTTT	CASRSGQGATDTQYF
TRBV18	TRBJ1-5	NA	NA	TGTGCCAGCTCACCATTTGGGGCAGAAAGCAATCAGCCCCAGCATTTT	CASSPFGAESNQPQHF
TRBV2	TRBJ2-7	TRBD1	few	TGTGCCAGCAGTGAAATGGGACAGGGTTCTTATAGCGGAACCTACGAGCAGTACTTC	CASSEMGQGSYSGTYEQYF
TRBV14	TRBJ2-1	NA	few	TGTGCCAGCAGCCAAGTCCCCAGATACAATGAGCAGTTCTTC	CASSQVPRYNEQFF
TRBV6-8	TRBJ2-1	TRBD1	medium-sized	TGTGCCAGCAGTCAGACAGGGCACGAGCAGTTCTTC	CASSQTGHEQFF
TRBV9	TRBJ2-2	NA	NA	TGTGCCAGCAGCCTAGGGACGGATGCGAACACCGGGGAGCTGTTTTTT	CASSLGTDANTGELFF
TRBV18	TRBJ2-2	NA	once	TGTGCCAGCTCATCCCGACTAGTACAGTCGAACACCGGGGAGCTGTTTTTT	CASSSRLVQSNTGELFF
TRBV11-3	TRBJ2-3	NA	once	TGTGCCAGCAGCGACCTGGCGGACCCCCGGGATACGCAGTATTTT	CASSDLADPRDTQYF